This entry features one T cell receptor (beta chain) sequence. Its target is not known. The data were taken from a study of cytomegalovirus exposure and HLA in healthy donors. Overall study results and limits: It was taken for granted in presence/absence analyses that sequencing depth across donors was roughly uniform.

The PCR had 60 Vbeta and 13 Jbeta primers. The repertoire was sequenced with immunoSEQ multiplex PCR; TCRdb's copy has only in-frame clones and lacks some. Here the sample spans over 75,000 clones, around four fifths being singletons. The CDR3 spans 15 residues. The germline gives CDR1 SEHNR, CDR2 FQNEAQ (reference sequence). Deletions cut 7 bases from V and 3 bases from J, with 17 bases between. The chain links TRBV7-9 to TRBJ2-3; perhaps TRBD2 as D (6 bases). Sequencing was performed on PBMCs. This sequence originates from a man aged 35 to 55 in good health and CMV-seropositive. The CDR3 bases are TGTGCCAGCAAATCTCCTAGCGTGGAGACAGATACGCAGTATTTT. Amino acid sequence: CASKSPSVETDTQYF.